Included here is one TCR beta chain sequence, with context. Germline V gene data show CDR1 as SSHAT and CDR2 as FNYEAQ (reference sequence). The CDR3 is 14 residues long. Trimming took 2 bases from V and 5 from J, leaving 13 bases between them. These data are taken from a study of cytomegalovirus exposure and HLA in healthy donors. The primer mix had 60 Vbeta and 13 Jbeta primers. The table came from immunoSEQ multiplex PCR; TCRdb's copy has only in-frame clones and leaves some out. The sample has some 41,000 clones, and its top ten clones hold 4%. J is TRBJ2-7 and V is TRBV7-7; TRBD1 might be the D (5 bases). The TCR sequence derives from a male donor in good health and CMV-seronegative. The sample consisted of PBMCs. The CDR3 nucleotides read TGTGCCAGCAGCTTAACAAGGGGATCGGACGAGCAGTACTTC. Encoded protein: CASSLTRGSDEQYF.